In this sample, the clone carrying this T cell receptor beta chain turned up many times. The antigen remains undetermined. Germline loops: CDR1 LGHNA, CDR2 YSLEER. The CDR3 is made up of 16 amino acids. Trimming removed 0 bases from V and 6 bases from J; junction bases left unmatched: 6. The data were obtained in a study of T-cell memory formation after mild COVID-19. Study background: Largely donor-specific TCR clusters were found.

Notes on the study in general: Contracting CD8+ clones were enriched in EMRA, CD4+ mainly in CM and EM. Some responding clones appeared in pre-infection memory, suggesting cross-reactive memory joined.

From 5'RACE with constant-segment primers came TCR alpha and TCR beta cDNA libraries that carried sample barcodes and UMIs. One entry per CDR3 protein results from TCRdb running MiXCR on the 5' RACE reads. The repertoire holds about 350,000 distinct CDR3 sequences, with roughly an eighth as singletons. The sample taken for sequencing was PBMCs or a T cell subset sorted from them (not recorded which). The V and J genes are TRBV4-3 and TRBJ2-1; TRBD1 agrees at 9 bases. This TCR derives from a man aged 18 to 30 who had mild COVID-19 (a few samples of this study predate the infection). Cell type and time point are not known. CDR3 DNA: TGCGCCAGCAGCCAAGAAGGTAGGACAGGGGCCAATGAGCAGTTCTTC. It is translated as CASSQEGRTGANEQFF.